The T cell receptor (beta chain) described here comes from a study of T-cell memory formation after mild COVID-19. Study observations and caveats: Day 15 to 85 contracting clones showed balanced CD4/CD8; later expanders leaned CD4+. Prior to infection, memory already included some responding clones, suggesting cross-reactive memory joined.

This clonotype was detected a few times. Its cognate antigen is unknown. TCRdb fed the 5' RACE reads into MiXCR, producing one record per CDR3 protein. The sample holds around 300,000 distinct CDR3 sequences, around 15% seen once. Per the germline V gene, CDR1 is KGHSH and CDR2 is LQKENI. CDR3 length: 13 amino acids. Trimming shortened V by 6 bases and J by 5 bases, and 10 bases separated the two germline ends. This TCR was sampled from a man aged 18 to 30 who had mild COVID-19 (a few samples of this study predate the infection). Cell type and time point are not known. The sample consisted of PBMCs or a T cell subset sorted from them (not recorded which). This sequence joins TRBV18 and TRBJ1-4, with D perhaps matching TRBD1 (6 bases). The CDR3 spells CASSPGQNEKLFF. CDR3 nucleotides: TGTGCCAGCTCTCCCGGACAGAATGAAAAACTGTTTTTT.